The T cell receptor beta chain described here comes from a study of radiation and T cells in renal cell carcinoma. V was shortened by 4 bases and J by 6 bases, with 21 bases between the two germline ends. Germline-derived CDR1 and CDR2 are SGHVS and FQNEAQ. There are 17 residues in the CDR3. Time point denoted: blood 4 weeks post-SBRT, at nephrectomy. As for treatment: 15 Gy SBRT to primary tumor, nephrectomy 4 weeks later. Data came from immunoSEQ multiplex PCR; TCRdb stores just in-frame clones and leaves some out. The table includes 150,000 to 200,000 clones, about 88% detected once. This chain connects TRBV7-8 to TRBJ2-2; tentatively, D is TRBD1 (5 bases). This receptor was taken from a woman aged 45-59 years with renal cell carcinoma. The sequences come from blood, collected from a patient whose treatment included radiotherapy and nephrectomy. The CDR3 DNA sequence: TGTGCCAGCAGCTCCAGCCGGGCCAGGGCCGGGCCCGGGGAGCTGTTTTTT. It specifies CASSSSRARAGPGELFF.